This T cell receptor beta chain appears in the sequencing data of a study of cytomegalovirus exposure and HLA in healthy donors. 60 Vbeta and 13 Jbeta primers were used in PCR. Clones were sequenced by immunoSEQ multiplex PCR, and TCRdb holds only the in-frame ones, with some missing. Among some 150,000 clones listed, about 80% were seen once. The length of the CDR3 is 15 residues. Trimming removed 4 bases at V and 3 bases at J, with 16 bases between. Germline CDR1 is SGHTA and CDR2 is FQGNSA. Sequencing used PBMCs. The chain joins TRBV7-2 to TRBJ2-7, with D tentatively TRBD2 (6 bases). The sequence derives from a woman aged 45 to 65 in good health and CMV-seronegative. The CDR3 DNA follows: TGTGCCAGCAGCTCTATAGCGGAGACGATCTACGAGCAGTACTTC. Amino acids: CASSSIAETIYEQYF.